Shown below are 18 T cell receptor beta chains from a single sample sequenced in a study of blood T cell repertoires in COVID-19. Using immunoSEQ multiplex PCR, the repertoire was profiled, and TCRdb retains in-frame clones only, with some absent. This table holds 150,000 to 200,000 clones, 70% to 90% found once. Sequenced sample: peripheral blood. The receptors were gathered from a woman in her sixties with COVID-19, enrolled during active disease.

The chain links TRBV13 to TRBJ2-2, with TRBD2 matching 7 bases. Germline V lookup: CDR1 PRHDT, CDR2 FYEKMQ (reference sequence). The CDR3 loop spans 15 amino acids. Unmatched junction bases numbered 8, after V lost 3 bases and J lost 7 bases. The CDR3 loop is CASSFGGGPVGELFF. CDR3 nucleotides: TGTGCCAGCAGCTTTGGGGGAGGGCCAGTCGGGGAGCTGTTTTTT.

This chain connects TRBV6-5 to TRBJ1-2, with D possibly TRBD1 on 6 matching bases. Germline CDR1 and CDR2: MNHEY and SVGAGI. CDR3 length: 13 amino acids. The V end was cut by 8 bases, the J end by 8 bases, with 18 bases between. The CDR3 DNA is TGTGCCAGCGCAATGCAGGGGTCGTGGGGCTACACCTTC. Protein product: CASAMQGSWGYTF.

The V and J genes are TRBV25-1 and TRBJ2-1; 9 bases are a match to TRBD2. J was trimmed by 6 bases and V by 7 bases; bases with no gene match: 7. There are 14 residues in the CDR3. Germline V gene data show CDR1 as MGHDK and CDR2 as SYGVNS. The CDR3 spells CASKLAGEINEQFF. The CDR3 DNA is TGTGCCAGCAAGTTAGCGGGAGAGATCAATGAGCAGTTCTTC.

As to this clone: Other DNA sequences in the sample encode the same CDR3. The V gene is TRBV27, the J gene TRBJ2-1; 11 bases line up with TRBD1. The germline gives CDR1 MNHEY, CDR2 SMNVEV (reference sequence). Trimming removed 3 bases from V and 6 bases from J; junction bases left unmatched: 1. The CDR3 extends over 14 amino acids. The CDR3 DNA sequence: TGTGCCAGCAGTTTGGGGACAGGGGGCAATGAGCAGTTCTTC. Translating gives CASSLGTGGNEQFF.

The genes are TRBV21-1 and TRBJ2-1; TRBD2 is taken as the D call from the table, unchecked against the DNA. TRBV21-1 is reported as a pseudogene. CDR3 length: 16 amino acids. This CDR3 reads CASSKTRDRMRFEQFF. The CDR3 DNA is TGTGCCAGCAGCAAAACACGGGATCGTATGCGTTTTGAGCAGTTCTTC.

The rearrangement uses TRBV3-1 (or the pseudogene TRBV3-2) and TRBJ1-6; 8 positions agree with TRBD1. CDR3 size: 16 residues. J lost 4 bases, V lost 0 bases, and 2 bases had no gene match. Per the germline V gene, CDR1 is LGHDT and CDR2 is YNNKEL (reference sequence). CDR3 in DNA: TGTGCCAGCAGCCAAGATGACAGGGGTTATAATTCACCCCTCCACTTT. Translated, it gives CASSQDDRGYNSPLHF.

The rearrangement links TRBV5-4 to TRBJ1-1; TRBD1 is a possible D gene (6 bases). Germline CDR1 and CDR2: SGHNT and YYREEE (reference sequence). This CDR3 has 13 amino acids. The V and J ends lost 6 bases and 6 bases respectively, with 15 bases between them. CDR3 region: CASTWGQGPEAFF. In nucleotides, the CDR3 is TGTGCCAGCACCTGGGGGCAGGGACCTGAAGCTTTCTTT.

J is TRBJ2-2 and V is TRBV12-5, with D possibly TRBD1 on 7 matching bases. From germline, CDR1 is LGHNT and CDR2 FRNRAP. The CDR3 sequence is 14 residues long. The V end lost 1 base, the J end lost 5 bases, and 8 bases lay between the germline ends. The CDR3 region is CASGLAGGTGELFF. The CDR3 DNA reads TGTGCTAGTGGTTTGGCAGGGGGGACCGGGGAGCTGTTTTTT.

The chain recombines TRBV12-3 or TRBV12-4 with TRBJ1-1; a possible D gene is TRBD1 (6 bases). The CDR3 has 13 residues. Trimming cost V 7 bases and J 6 bases, with 15 bases left between them. The CDR3 loop reads CASKTGSLAEAFF. CDR3 sequence (DNA): TGTGCCAGCAAAACAGGGAGCTTGGCTGAAGCTTTCTTT.

This chain uses TRBV6-2 or TRBV6-3 with TRBJ1-6; tentatively, D is TRBD1 (5 bases). The germline V gene encodes CDR1 MNHEY and CDR2 SVGEGT. V gave up 0 bases and J gave up 3 bases, with 9 bases separating them. The CDR3 is 16 amino acids. CDR3 region: CASSYSSRVYNSPLHF. The CDR3 nucleotides are TGTGCCAGCAGTTACTCGAGCAGGGTCTATAATTCACCCCTCCACTTT.

The chain carries TRBV10-3 and TRBJ1-4; TRBD1 agrees at 7 bases. The V gene end was trimmed by 3 bases and the J gene end by 8 bases; junction bases not matched to a gene: 12. Germline assignment: CDR1 ENHRY and CDR2 SYGVKD. The CDR3 runs 16 residues. DNA for the CDR3: TGTGCCATCAGTGATCCGGACAGGAGCCCTACCGAAAAACTGTTTTTT. Translating gives CAISDPDRSPTEKLFF.

V usage is TRBV25-1 and J usage is TRBJ2-1; 7 nucleotides match TRBD1. Trimming took 6 bases from V and 4 from J; bases not matched to a gene: 0. Germline CDR1 reads MGHDK; CDR2 reads SYGVNS. This CDR3 is built from 12 residues. The chain's CDR3 is CASRGQYNEQFF. The CDR3 DNA sequence: TGTGCCAGCAGGGGACAGTACAATGAGCAGTTCTTC.

The chain is built from TRBV27 and TRBJ1-1; D is unresolved. Germline V gene sequence: CDR1 MNHEY, CDR2 SMNVEV (reference sequence). The ends were cut back, 4 bases at V and 1 base at J, with 16 bases in the middle. The CDR3 has 16 amino acids. CDR3 in DNA: TGTGCCAGCAGTTCTTCAACGACATACCAGAACACTGAAGCTTTCTTT. The encoded protein is CASSSSTTYQNTEAFF.

V gene TRBV5-4 combines with J gene TRBJ2-5; D is undetermined. Germline V CDR1 and CDR2: SGHNT, YYREEE (reference sequence). The CDR3 is made up of 13 amino acids. The V gene lost 5 bases and the J gene lost 1 base, with 9 bases spanning the gap. CDR3 region: CASSPQVQETQYF. The CDR3 nucleotides read TGTGCCAGCAGTCCTCAGGTCCAAGAGACCCAGTACTTC.

The rearrangement uses TRBV6-2 or TRBV6-3 and TRBJ2-5, with 12 bases identical to TRBD2. CDR3 length equals 16 residues. Germline CDR1 MNHEY, CDR2 SVGEGT. The V gene end was trimmed by 2 bases and the J gene end by 5 bases; junction bases not matched to a gene: 6. The CDR3 region is CASSYPGLAGGETQYF. CDR3 coding DNA: TGTGCCAGCAGTTACCCGGGCCTAGCGGGAGGGGAGACCCAGTACTTC.

The CDR3 DNA is TGTGCCAGCAGCTCCGGGACTAGCGGCTTCACAGATACGCAGTATTTT. The encoded protein is CASSSGTSGFTDTQYF. J is TRBJ2-3 and V is TRBV7-9, with TRBD2 matching over 11 bases. The CDR3 totals 16 residues. CDR1 is SEHNR and CDR2 is FQNEAQ in the germline V gene (reference sequence). The J segment lost 2 bases and the V segment lost 4 bases, leaving 5 bases of the junction unmatched.

This chain uses TRBV27 with TRBJ1-6; no definite D call. Germline CDR1 and CDR2: MNHEY and SMNVEV (reference sequence). The CDR3 has 12 residues. V was cut by 4 bases and J by 4 bases, with 2 bases left in between. The CDR3, as DNA: TGTGCCAGCAGTTCGTATAATTCACCCCTCCACTTT. Translating it yields CASSSYNSPLHF.

V gene TRBV12-3 or TRBV12-4 combines with J gene TRBJ2-1; 8 bases line up with TRBD1. V was clipped by 10 bases and J by 3 bases; unmatched bases: 5. The CDR3 extends over 13 amino acids. The chain's CDR3 is CATATGDYNEQFF. CDR3 DNA sequence: TGTGCCACCGCGACAGGGGACTACAATGAGCAGTTCTTC.